The clone carrying this T cell receptor beta chain turned up a few times. Its specificity is unknown. Trimming took 5 bases from V and 2 from J, leaving 13 bases between them. CDR1 LNHDA and CDR2 SQIVND come from the germline V gene (reference sequence). CDR3 length: 14 residues. This sample is part of a study of response to subunit inactivated influenza vaccine. The study, taken as a whole, reports: There was a suggestion from the authors that each seasonal influenza vaccination recruits few new T cells.

Each CDR3 protein gets one entry after TCRdb re-called the RT-PCR reads with MiXCR. Here the sample spans about 520,000 distinct CDR3 sequences, less than 7.5% being singletons. Source: PBMCs from blood, taken less than 30 months after vaccination. J is TRBJ2-7 and V is TRBV19; possibly TRBD1 or TRBD2 for D (5 bases each). The sequence derives from a man aged 50-75 years who received an inactivated influenza vaccine. The CDR3 DNA reads as TGTGCCAGTAGTGACCGGGACGGCACCTACGAGCAGTACTTC. Translation gives CASSDRDGTYEQYF.